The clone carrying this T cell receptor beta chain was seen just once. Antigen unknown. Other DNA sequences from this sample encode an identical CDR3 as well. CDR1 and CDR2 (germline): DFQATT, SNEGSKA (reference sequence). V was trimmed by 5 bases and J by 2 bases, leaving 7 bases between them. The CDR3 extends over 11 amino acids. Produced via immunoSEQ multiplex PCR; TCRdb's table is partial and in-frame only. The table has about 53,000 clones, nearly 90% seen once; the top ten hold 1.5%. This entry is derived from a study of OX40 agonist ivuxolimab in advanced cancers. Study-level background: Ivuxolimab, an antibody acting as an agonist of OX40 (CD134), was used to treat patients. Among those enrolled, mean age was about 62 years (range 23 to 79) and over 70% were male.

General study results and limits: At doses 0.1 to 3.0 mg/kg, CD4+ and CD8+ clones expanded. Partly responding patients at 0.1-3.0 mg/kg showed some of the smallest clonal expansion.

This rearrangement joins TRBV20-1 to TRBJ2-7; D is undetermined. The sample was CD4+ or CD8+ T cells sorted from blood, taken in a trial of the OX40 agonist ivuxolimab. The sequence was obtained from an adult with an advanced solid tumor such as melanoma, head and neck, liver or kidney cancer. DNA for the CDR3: TGCAGTGCTTCATCAACCTACGAGCAGTACTTC. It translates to CSASSTYEQYF.